The source of this T cell receptor beta chain is a study of blood T cells in healthy people across ages. This clonotype appeared many times. Primed by a sample-barcoded 5' primer and a J-beta primer mix, a second PCR proceeded for 7 to 11 cycles. TCRdb reprocessed the 5' RACE reads with MiXCR, giving one entry per CDR3 protein. The sample consists of 850,000 to 950,000 distinct CDR3 sequences, roughly 26% of them appearing once. The CDR3 runs to 14 residues. The V end was cut by 6 bases, the J end by 1 base, with 14 bases between. CDR1 is DFQATT, CDR2 SNEGSKA, per germline (reference sequence). The sample comprised blood. This chain joins TRBV20-1 and TRBJ2-3; D is perhaps TRBD1 (5 bases). This receptor was taken from a woman aged 80 or older in good health. The CDR3 reads CSASLIQGTDTQYF. The CDR3 DNA reads as TGCAGTGCGAGTCTGATACAGGGCACAGATACGCAGTATTTT.